What follows are 5 T cell receptor beta chains derived from one specimen sequenced in a study of CXCR3-negative and CXCR3-positive naive CD8 T cells. Through 5' RACE with UMI labels, the TRB cDNA libraries were prepared. TCRdb re-called the 5' RACE reads and catalogs CDR3 proteins one per entry, DNA excluded. Its table lists 150,000 to 180,000 distinct CDR3 sequences. No antigen has been assigned to these receptors. Study-level findings and limits: CXCR3-expressing naive cells carried TRB CDR3s more hydrophobic than those of CXCR3-negative naive cells.

The sequencing input was naive CXCR3+ CD8+ T cells from blood. The subset denotes: CD45RO-CCR7+CD27+CD95- naive CD8+ T cells expressing CXCR3 (TNR3+). The receptors stem from a human donor in good health. Some clones in this sample may be carry-over from other donors' samples.

The rearrangement joins TRBV5-1 to TRBJ1-1; the D gene TCRdb calls, TRBD1, cannot be checked with no DNA. Per germline, CDR1 SGHRS and CDR2 YFSETQ. The CDR3 consists of 14 residues. The CDR3 here is CASSLVGVGTEAFF.

CDR3 loop: CASSPTSRAEGYTF. V usage is TRBV7-9 and J usage is TRBJ1-2. This CDR3 contains 14 residues. Germline V lookup: CDR1 SEHNR, CDR2 FQNEAQ (reference sequence).

This chain links TRBV30 with TRBJ2-1. The germline CDR1 and CDR2 sequences are GTSNPN and SVGIG (reference sequence). The CDR3 has 12 amino acids. This CDR3 reads CAWSILDYEQFF.

This chain joins TRBV29-1 and TRBJ2-7; TCRdb picks TRBD2, but there is no DNA to check that call. Germline-derived CDR1 and CDR2 are SQVTM and ANQGSEA. The CDR3 loop spans 12 amino acids. CDR3 region: CSVLSGGAEQYF.

The genes are TRBV7-9 and TRBJ1-2. Germline assignment: CDR1 SEHNR and CDR2 FQNEAQ (reference sequence). The CDR3 is 14 amino acids. The CDR3 region is CASSLPAANYGYTF.